This entry lists 8 T cell receptor beta chains sequenced from one sample in a study of blood T cell repertoires in COVID-19 (TCRdb year 2020). The library was obtained by the immunoSEQ multiplex PCR assay. Entries here come from immuneACCESS through TCRdb and include only in-frame sequences with V and J called. Some clones fail to appear in such tables; in the studies checked, an unresolved V gene covers under half of the shortfall, and the cause of the remainder is unknown. In all, the sample holds some 240,000 clones, and approximately 85% of those were seen once. The ten largest make up about 6.9% of the sample. The sequenced material came from PBMCs or T cells enriched from blood (not recorded which). These receptor sequences come from a woman between 50 and 59 years old who had been exposed to COVID-19.

V and J are TRBV28 and TRBJ1-1, with a possible D match to TRBD1 (6 bases). Germline V gene sequence: CDR1 MDHEN, CDR2 SYDVKM. Trimming took off 8 bases at V and 11 bases at J, with 18 bases between the two ends. This CDR3 is built from 12 residues. The CDR3 sequence: CASRDTGIQAFF. The CDR3 DNA is TGTGCCAGCCGAGATACAGGGATACAGGCTTTCTTT.

This clone was observed a handful of times. The J gene is TRBJ2-5, the V gene TRBV6-5; 11 positions match TRBD2. The CDR3 covers 16 residues. Germline-derived CDR1 and CDR2 are MNHEY and SVGAGI. With V trimmed by 4 bases and J by 1 base, 5 bases remained unmatched. This CDR3 reads CASSLITSGGQETQYF. The DNA for the CDR3 is TGTGCCAGCAGTTTGATCACTAGCGGGGGCCAAGAGACCCAGTACTTC.

The V call is TRBV11-2, the J call TRBJ2-5; 8 nucleotides agree with TRBD2. J gave up 5 bases and V 4 bases, and 6 bases lay outside the gene matches. The CDR3 contains 14 residues. The germline CDR1 and CDR2 sequences are SGHAT and FQNNGV. The CDR3 reads CASSSVAGRETQYF. The CDR3, as DNA: TGTGCCAGCAGCTCCGTAGCGGGGCGGGAGACCCAGTACTTC.

This clone occurred once. The genes are TRBV27 and TRBJ2-7, with TRBD2 as a possible D gene (5 bases). The V end was cut by 1 base, the J end by 7 bases, with 11 bases between. Germline V CDR1 and CDR2: MNHEY, SMNVEV (reference sequence). This CDR3 contains 13 residues. CDR3 bases: TGTGCCAGCAGTTTATTCGGCAGCGGAGAGCAGTACTTC. Translating gives CASSLFGSGEQYF.

The V call is TRBV7-2, the J call TRBJ1-3; D gene unclear. The germline V gene has CDR1 SGHTA and CDR2 FQGNSA. The CDR3 contains 15 residues. V lost 5 bases to trimming and J lost 0 bases, with 11 bases between them. CDR3 region: CASSPRLSSGNTIYF. CDR3 bases: TGTGCCAGCAGCCCCAGACTGAGCTCTGGAAACACCATATATTTT.

The J gene is TRBJ1-2, the V gene TRBV19; 7 bases are a match to TRBD1. There are 14 residues in the CDR3. J lost 4 bases, V lost 5 bases, and 7 bases had no gene match. Germline CDR1 reads LNHDA; CDR2 reads SQIVND (reference sequence). CDR3 nucleotide sequence: TGTGCCAGTAGTCGGGACAGCTTTGGCTATGGCTACACCTTC. Translating it yields CASSRDSFGYGYTF.

The chain uses TRBV2 and TRBJ2-7; 11 bases align to TRBD1. The CDR3 loop spans 13 amino acids. V dropped 7 bases and J dropped 6; count of bases not matched to a gene: 5. The germline gives CDR1 SNHLY, CDR2 FYNNEI. CDR3 nucleotides: TGTGCCAGCACCCGGGACAGGGGGAGCGAGCAGTACTTC. This translates into CASTRDRGSEQYF. Supplemented by reference TRBV2 and TRBJ2-7, the full variable domain reads EPEVTQTPSHQVTQMGQEVILRCVPISNHLYFYWYRQILGQKVEFLVSFYNNEISEKSEIFDDQFSVERPDGSNFTLKIRSTKLEDSAMYFCASTRDRGSEQYFGPGTRLTVT.

The gene calls are TRBV7-2 and TRBJ2-1, with 8 bases fitting TRBD2. The V gene end was trimmed by 1 base and the J gene end by 14 bases; junction bases not matched to a gene: 10. In germline, CDR1 is SGHTA, CDR2 FQGNSA. There are 14 residues in the CDR3. CDR3 amino acids: CASSLDPAGVKEFF. The CDR3 DNA follows: TGTGCCAGCAGCTTAGATCCAGCGGGGGTAAAGGAGTTCTTC.